Listed here are 22 T cell receptor beta chains from one sample, sequenced in a study of CD8 T cells in Susac syndrome. cDNA came from roughly 0.53 to 1 ug RNA primed by random hexamers. TCRdb reanalysed the immunoSEQ multiplex PCR reads using MiXCR and keeps one entry per CDR3 protein. This table holds about 430,000 distinct CDR3 sequences, approximately 85% found once. The sequenced sample was CD8+ T cells from PBMCs. The source is a human donor with multiple sclerosis.

In nucleotides, the CDR3 is TGCAGCGCCCGAGGGGACAGGGAGAACACTGAAGCTTTCTTT. Residues: CSARGDRENTEAFF. This chain connects TRBV29-1 to TRBJ1-1; 9 nucleotides line up with TRBD1. The germline CDR1 and CDR2 sequences are SQVTM and ANQGSEA. The V gene end was trimmed by 7 bases and the J gene end by 1 base; junction bases not matched to a gene: 7. This CDR3 has 14 residues.

J is TRBJ2-3 and V is TRBV27; D gene ambiguous. This CDR3 is built from 13 residues. The germline CDR1 and CDR2 sequences are MNHEY and SMNVEV (reference sequence). Trimming took off 3 bases at V and 6 bases at J, with 10 bases between the two ends. The CDR3 loop reads CASSFSFPDTQYF. Written as DNA, the CDR3 is TGTGCCAGCAGTTTCTCTTTCCCCGATACGCAGTATTTT.

This clonotype has only a few counts. The chain joins TRBV28 to TRBJ2-3; D unresolved. The CDR3 length is 12 residues. Germline CDR1 is MDHEN and CDR2 is SYDVKM. Trimming pared 0 bases from V and 6 bases from J, leaving 4 bases between. The CDR3 loop is CASSLWGDTQYF. Here the CDR3 DNA reads TGTGCCAGCAGTTTATGGGGGGATACGCAGTATTTT.

V usage is TRBV30 and J usage is TRBJ2-1; tentative D call: TRBD1 (5 bases). The CDR3 consists of 13 residues. Germline V gene data show CDR1 as GTSNPN and CDR2 as SVGIG (reference sequence). V lost 4 bases and J 9 bases, leaving 16 bases between the germline ends. CDR3 residues: CAWTPFTGREQFF. The CDR3 region has the DNA TGTGCCTGGACACCCTTCACAGGACGTGAGCAGTTCTTC.

The chain uses TRBV6-1 and TRBJ1-5; D is unresolved. The CDR3 sequence is 13 residues long. The V end was cut by 6 bases, the J end by 3 bases, with 9 bases between. Germline CDR1 is MNHNS and CDR2 is SASEGT. The CDR3 spells CASRPGYNQPQHF. CDR3 nucleotide sequence: TGTGCCAGCAGGCCGGGATACAATCAGCCCCAGCATTTT.

The rearrangement uses TRBV5-4 and TRBJ2-3; weak D call: TRBD2 (6 bases). CDR3 length: 16 residues. Per germline, CDR1 SGHNT and CDR2 YYREEE (reference sequence). V was pared by 0 bases and J by 2 bases, with 13 bases between. The CDR3 DNA follows: TGTGCCAGCAGCTTGGGTGGGAGGCCATACACAGATACGCAGTATTTT. Translated: CASSLGGRPYTDTQYF.

This clonotype was counted a few times. The rearrangement uses TRBV27 and TRBJ2-7; 7 bases map to TRBD1. V was pared by 6 bases and J by 2 bases, with 4 bases of the junction left unmatched. The CDR3 consists of 13 residues. CDR1 and CDR2 (germline): MNHEY, SMNVEV (reference sequence). This CDR3 reads CASRRQGAYEQYF. The CDR3 bases are TGTGCCAGCAGACGACAGGGAGCCTACGAGCAGTACTTC.

The CDR3 nucleotides read TGTGCCAGCAGTGAATGGGCTGGGGGCTTGAACACTGAAGCTTTCTTT. Translated: CASSEWAGGLNTEAFF. This chain links TRBV6-1 with TRBJ1-1, with D tentatively TRBD1 (6 bases). The germline V and J ends were trimmed by 2 bases and 0 bases, with 13 bases remaining between them. CDR1 is MNHNS, CDR2 SASEGT, per germline. The length of the CDR3 is 16 residues.

The rearrangement joins TRBV29-1 to TRBJ2-7, with D hard to call. The V end lost 7 bases, the J end lost 2 bases, and 9 bases lay between the germline ends. Germline-derived CDR1 and CDR2 are SQVTM and ANQGSEA. CDR3 length: 11 residues. CDR3 sequence reads: CSASTPYEQYF. The CDR3 DNA sequence: TGCAGCGCCAGTACTCCCTACGAGCAGTACTTC.

As to this clonotype: A junction boundary mismatches the germline segment, possibly from a read error. The gene calls are TRBV5-1 and TRBJ2-7; possibly TRBD1 for D (5 bases). Germline assignment: CDR1 SGHRS and CDR2 YFSETQ. The CDR3 length is 15 residues. Here the CDR3 reads CTSSFIQESSYEQYF. CDR3 DNA: TGCACCAGCAGCTTTATACAGGAGAGCTCCTACGAGCAGTACTTC.

The chain combines TRBV12-3 or TRBV12-4 with TRBJ2-7; possible D gene TRBD2, 6 bases. CDR3 size: 14 residues. Trimming cost V 8 bases and J 2 bases, with 16 bases left between them. The CDR3 sequence is CASAAGASAYEQYF. CDR3 nucleotide sequence: TGTGCCAGCGCAGCGGGTGCTAGCGCCTACGAGCAGTACTTC.

The CDR3 DNA reads as TGTGCCATCAGTGACGACAGGGCAGATACGCAGTATTTT. Its protein product is CAISDDRADTQYF. The chain employs TRBV10-3 and TRBJ2-3, with TRBD1 matching 7 bases. CDR1 is ENHRY and CDR2 is SYGVKD in the germline V gene. The CDR3 spans 13 residues. V gave up 3 bases and J gave up 4 bases; unmatched junction bases: 1.

The rearrangement links TRBV10-3 to TRBJ2-3; D tentatively reads TRBD1 or TRBD2 (6 bases each). Germline CDR1 and CDR2: ENHRY and SYGVKD. Trimming took off 3 bases at V and 1 base at J, with 14 bases between the two ends. The CDR3 spans 16 residues. The CDR3 region is CAISDPGGGGTDTQYF. The CDR3 DNA reads as TGTGCCATCAGTGATCCCGGGGGCGGCGGCACAGATACGCAGTATTTT.

The J gene is TRBJ2-1, the V gene TRBV20-1, with D possibly being TRBD1 (5 bases). The CDR3 has 12 amino acids. V was trimmed by 5 bases and J by 10 bases, leaving 15 bases between them. Germline values: CDR1 DFQATT, CDR2 SNEGSKA (reference sequence). The CDR3 here is CSAPLLPGEQFF. DNA for the CDR3: TGCAGTGCTCCTCTTCTCCCAGGGGAGCAGTTCTTC.

The V call is TRBV7-9, the J call TRBJ2-1; D is unresolved. The CDR3 totals 13 residues. Trimming removed 5 bases from V and 5 bases from J, with 10 bases in between. The germline V gene has CDR1 SEHNR and CDR2 FQNEAQ (reference sequence). The CDR3 loop is CASSPVGDNEQFF. The CDR3 DNA follows: TGTGCCAGCAGCCCGGTTGGGGACAATGAGCAGTTCTTC.

This chain joins TRBV5-1 and TRBJ2-7; possibly TRBD1 for D (6 bases). The CDR3 runs to 15 residues. Germline-derived CDR1 and CDR2 are SGHRS and YFSETQ. Trimming pared 3 bases from V and 0 bases from J, leaving 13 bases between. CDR3: CASSSDVQGSYEQYF. The CDR3, as DNA: TGCGCCAGCAGCTCGGACGTACAGGGCTCCTACGAGCAGTACTTC.

This rearrangement joins TRBV4-2 to TRBJ2-1, with D perhaps TRBD1 (6 bases). There are 16 residues in the CDR3. The V end lost 4 bases, the J end lost 2 bases, and 15 bases lay between the germline ends. The germline gives CDR1 LGHNA, CDR2 YNFKEQ. CDR3 residues: CASSPLVGGPYNEQFF. CDR3 sequence (DNA): TGTGCCAGCAGCCCTCTTGTAGGGGGTCCCTACAATGAGCAGTTCTTC.

This clonotype came up a few times. The junction departs from the called germline gene at one end, perhaps through a read error. The chain has TRBV6-5 and TRBJ1-5; D gene ambiguous. CDR1 and CDR2 (germline): MNHEY, SVGAGI. This CDR3 is 15 amino acids long. The DNA for the CDR3 is TGTGCCAGCAGTGACTCCTGGACGGTCAATCAGCCCCAGCATTTT. Protein: CASSDSWTVNQPQHF.

The J gene is TRBJ1-1, the V gene TRBV12-3 or TRBV12-4, with unresolved D. The CDR3 length is 12 residues. Trimming shortened V by 7 bases and J by 8 bases, and 14 bases separated the two germline ends. The CDR3 DNA is TGTGCCAGCATCAACGACGGAGCCGAAGCTTTCTTT. Its protein product is CASINDGAEAFF.

This chain links TRBV5-6 with TRBJ1-6, with TRBD1 as a possible D gene (6 bases). Trimming stripped 0 bases from V and 1 base from J, with 14 bases between. Germline CDR1 reads SGHDT; CDR2 reads YYEEEE. The CDR3 spans 18 residues. For the CDR3, the DNA is TGTGCCAGCAGCTTGGCGGGCTCAAGGGGGTCCTATAATTCACCCCTCCACTTT. Translating it yields CASSLAGSRGSYNSPLHF.

This chain joins TRBV29-1 and TRBJ2-1; the D is unclear. Germline V gene data show CDR1 as SQVTM and CDR2 as ANQGSEA. V was clipped by 0 bases and J by 4 bases, with 13 bases between them. CDR3 length: 15 amino acids. The CDR3 nucleotides are TGCAGCGTTGAAGATCCAACAGCAATTTACAATGAGCAGTTCTTC. As protein: CSVEDPTAIYNEQFF.

V usage is TRBV19 and J usage is TRBJ2-2; the match to TRBD2 covers 9 bases. Per germline, CDR1 LNHDA and CDR2 SQIVND (reference sequence). The ends lost 7 bases at V and 6 bases at J; junction bases unmatched: 6. The CDR3 spans 14 residues. CDR3 sequence (DNA): TGTGCCAGTACCCATAGCGGGAGTGCCGGGGAGCTGTTTTTT. Translated: CASTHSGSAGELFF. Filled out from reference TRBV19 and TRBJ2-2, the complete variable domain reads DGGITQSPKYLFRKEGQNVTLSCEQNLNHDAMYWYRQDPGQGLRLIYYSQIVNDFQKGDIAEGYSVSREKKESFPLTVTSAQKNPTAFYLCASTHSGSAGELFFGEGSRLTVL.